The 21 T cell receptor beta chains reported below all come from one sample, sequenced in a study of spatial heterogeneity in lung cancer. One entry per CDR3 protein, called by TCRdb with MiXCR from the 5' RACE reads. This table has over 50,000 distinct CDR3 sequences, 7% to 10% appearing once. Time point specified: sample taken at primary tumor resection. TCRs were sequenced from unsorted whole RNA of tumor, nontumor lung or PBMC. The specimen was PBMCs, collected at surgery. These receptors all come from a female donor with early-stage non-small cell lung cancer.

This clonotype was seen only a few times. The chain combines TRBV20-1 with TRBJ2-1; D is uncertain. Germline CDR1 is DFQATT and CDR2 is SNEGSKA (reference sequence). The CDR3 has 14 amino acids. Trimming cost V 6 bases and J 0 bases, with 12 bases left between them. CDR3 in amino acids: CSAVDLSSYNEQFF. CDR3 nucleotides: TGCAGTGCCGTCGACCTGAGCTCCTACAATGAGCAGTTCTTC.

The chain employs TRBV20-1 and TRBJ2-5, with 8 bases matching TRBD2. Losses at the gene ends were 2 bases for V and 4 bases for J; bases not matched to a gene: 6. Germline values: CDR1 DFQATT, CDR2 SNEGSKA (reference sequence). The CDR3 runs to 14 residues. The CDR3 nucleotides are TGCAGTGCTAGAATACCCGGGACTAGAGAGACCCAGTACTTC. Encoded protein: CSARIPGTRETQYF.

For the CDR3, the DNA is TGTGCCAGCAGCCCAACTAGCGGAGGGAAGAGGGAGCAGTACTTC. It is translated as CASSPTSGGKREQYF. The chain links TRBV6-2 or TRBV6-3 to TRBJ2-7, with TRBD2 matching 8 bases. CDR1 and CDR2 (germline): MNHEY, SVGEGT. CDR3 size: 15 residues. Trimming cost V 6 bases and J 7 bases; bases outside gene matches: 14.

This clonotype turned up a few times. The gene calls are TRBV12-3 or TRBV12-4 and TRBJ2-1; 8 nucleotides agree with TRBD2. Trimming cost V 5 bases and J 1 base; bases outside gene matches: 4. The CDR3 contains 15 residues. This chain's CDR3 is CASSQGLASYNEQFF. The DNA of the CDR3 is TGTGCCAGCAGTCAAGGACTAGCTTCCTACAATGAGCAGTTCTTC.

In regard to this clonotype: Just one base apart from a much larger clone, this may be a read error. The rearrangement links TRBV6-1 to TRBJ1-1; no definite D call. CDR1 is MNHNS, CDR2 SASEGT, per germline. The CDR3 runs 13 residues. CDR3 DNA: TGTGCCGGCAGTGAAGACCGGTCCACTGAAGCTTTCTTT. The encoded protein is CAGSEDRSTEAFF.

This clonotype was picked up many times. The chain has TRBV7-2 and TRBJ2-3; TRBD1 matches 7 bases. The CDR3 loop spans 14 amino acids. The V and J ends lost 0 bases and 6 bases, in that order; junction bases with no gene match: 3. The germline CDR1 and CDR2 sequences are SGHTA and FQGNSA. CDR3 sequence: CASSLARGPDTQYF. CDR3 in DNA: TGTGCCAGCAGCTTAGCAAGGGGGCCCGATACGCAGTATTTT. Variable domain in full (rest from reference TRBV7-2 and TRBJ2-3): GAGVSQSPSNKVTEKGKDVELRCDPISGHTALYWYRQSLGQGLEFLIYFQGNSAPDKSGLPSDRFSAERTGGSVSTLTIQRTQQEDSAVYLCASSLARGPDTQYFGPGTRLTVL.

This clonotype was counted a few times. This sequence joins TRBV19 and TRBJ2-3; D may be TRBD1 (6 bases). Germline V gives CDR1 LNHDA, CDR2 SQIVND (reference sequence). V was shortened by 5 bases and J by 7 bases, with 13 bases between the two germline ends. The CDR3 length is 13 residues. The CDR3 is CASSAGQIYTQYF. CDR3 sequence (DNA): TGTGCCAGTAGTGCCGGACAGATATATACGCAGTATTTT.

The table lists this clonotype with many counts. The chain combines TRBV25-1 with TRBJ1-6; a possible D gene is TRBD1 (5 bases). This CDR3 comprises 13 residues. Germline V gives CDR1 MGHDK, CDR2 SYGVNS. Deletions cut 6 bases from V and 13 bases from J, with 16 bases between. In DNA, the CDR3 is TGTGCCAGCAGCATTCAGGGAGGCTTCCCCCTCCACTTT. Protein sequence: CASSIQGGFPLHF. Combining the CDR3 with reference TRBV25-1 and TRBJ1-6 gives the whole variable domain EADIYQTPRYLVIGTGKKITLECSQTMGHDKMYWYQQDPGMELHLIHYSYGVNSTEKGDLSSESTVSRIRTEHFPLTLESARPSHTSQYLCASSIQGGFPLHFGNGTRLTVT.

This clonotype was seen a few times. This rearrangement joins TRBV4-1 to TRBJ1-3; D remains ambiguous. V lost 0 bases and J 4 bases, leaving 1 base between the germline ends. There are 12 residues in the CDR3. The germline V gene has CDR1 MGHRA and CDR2 YSYEKL. The CDR3 reads CASSQEGNTIYF. The DNA of the CDR3 is TGCGCCAGCAGCCAAGAAGGAAACACCATATATTTT.

Within the sample, this clonotype is medium-sized. The rearrangement uses TRBV20-1 and TRBJ1-6; possibly TRBD1 for D (6 bases). V lost 6 bases and J lost 5, with 11 bases in between. CDR1 and CDR2 (germline): DFQATT, SNEGSKA (reference sequence). This CDR3 has 13 residues. The CDR3 DNA reads as TGCAGTGCCGCCCGACAGGATAATTCACCCCTCCACTTT. Its protein is CSAARQDNSPLHF.

The gene calls are TRBV5-1 and TRBJ2-2; 9 bases line up with TRBD1. This CDR3 is 16 amino acids long. Germline trimming cut 5 bases from V and 4 bases from J; bases unmatched to any gene: 9. In germline, CDR1 is SGHRS, CDR2 YFSETQ. This CDR3 is CASRSPGQGPTGELFF. In DNA form, the CDR3 reads TGCGCCAGCAGGTCTCCGGGACAGGGTCCCACCGGGGAGCTGTTTTTT.

This clonotype has ten or more counts. The V and J genes are TRBV6-1 and TRBJ2-3, with D possibly TRBD1 on 6 matching bases. Germline lookup yields CDR1 MNHNS and CDR2 SASEGT. This CDR3 is 20 amino acids long. V lost 6 bases and J 2 bases, leaving 30 bases between the germline ends. The DNA for the CDR3 is TGTGCCAGCAGCGCCCCCGCGGAGCGTGGTACAGGGAGTCCCACAGATACGCAGTATTTT. Translated: CASSAPAERGTGSPTDTQYF.

This clonotype was picked up many times. The gene calls are TRBV11-2 and TRBJ2-3; D is perhaps TRBD2 (6 bases). This CDR3 contains 15 residues. V was pared by 1 base and J by 3 bases, with 11 bases between. Per the germline V gene, CDR1 is SGHAT and CDR2 is FQNNGV. Here the CDR3 reads CASSLVRLATDTQYF. CDR3 DNA sequence: TGTGCCAGCAGCTTAGTAAGGCTAGCGACAGATACGCAGTATTTT.

At least ten counts were recorded for this clonotype. The genes are TRBV4-2 and TRBJ2-3, with TRBD2 matching over 8 bases. Germline assignment: CDR1 LGHNA and CDR2 YNFKEQ. J lost 2 bases, V lost 4 bases, and 11 bases had no gene match. The CDR3 length is 17 residues. This CDR3 reads CASSPSVAGRFTDTQYF. For the CDR3, the DNA is TGTGCCAGCAGCCCGTCTGTAGCGGGGCGTTTCACAGATACGCAGTATTTT.

This clonotype was counted between two and nine times. Germline and junction disagree at one end, which may indicate a read error. The V gene is TRBV18, the J gene TRBJ2-4; TRBD2 agrees at 8 bases. The CDR3 extends over 16 amino acids. From germline, CDR1 is KGHSH and CDR2 LQKENI. As DNA, the CDR3 is TGTGCCAGCAGCCGACTAGCGACTCTAGCCAAAAACATTCAGCACTTC. Protein product: CASSRLATLAKNIQHF.

This clonotype was recorded many times. V and J are TRBV10-3 and TRBJ2-1; the match to TRBD2 covers 11 bases. CDR1 is ENHRY and CDR2 is SYGVKD in the germline V gene. CDR3 length equals 14 residues. V lost 2 bases and J lost 6; bases outside the gene matches: 0. The CDR3 DNA reads TGTGCCATCAGTGAGGGACTAGCGGGCAATGAGCAGTTCTTC. Residues: CAISEGLAGNEQFF.

This clonotype occurred many times. The V and J genes are TRBV6-2 or TRBV6-3 and TRBJ2-3; 12 bases are a match to TRBD2. The V gene's germline CDR1 is MNHEY and CDR2 SVGEGT. The CDR3 sequence is 17 residues long. The junction had 3 bases not matched to a gene; V was cut back by 0 bases and J by 2 bases. As DNA, the CDR3 is TGTGCCAGCAGTTACTCGACTAGCGGGAGTGTCACAGATACGCAGTATTTT. This translates into CASSYSTSGSVTDTQYF.

This clonotype was recorded a few times. A read error may produce the germline difference seen at one junction end. This sequence joins TRBV5-1 and TRBJ2-2, with D possibly being TRBD1 (5 bases). Germline CDR1 and CDR2: SGHRS and YFSETQ. The CDR3 runs to 15 residues. Here the CDR3 DNA reads TGCTCCAGCAAAGGGGCCAACGCGGACACCGGGGAGCTGTTTTTT. Its translation is CSSKGANADTGELFF.

This clonotype was counted only a few times. The rearrangement joins TRBV6-1 to TRBJ1-1; possible D gene TRBD1, 5 bases. The CDR3 extends over 12 amino acids. Trimming shortened V by 4 bases and J by 7 bases, and 10 bases separated the two germline ends. CDR1 and CDR2 from the germline V gene are MNHNS and SASEGT. CDR3 coding DNA: TGTGCCAGCAGTGGGGCGGGGCTTGAAGCTTTCTTT. This translates into CASSGAGLEAFF.

This clonotype was seen a few times. The V and J genes are TRBV9 and TRBJ1-5, with D tentatively TRBD1 (6 bases). The CDR3 is 15 residues long. The V gene's germline CDR1 is SGDLS and CDR2 YYNGEE. Trimming took off 0 bases at V and 6 bases at J, with 13 bases between the two ends. CDR3: CASSVGPGQTQPQHF. CDR3 coding DNA: TGTGCCAGCAGCGTAGGGCCGGGACAAACTCAGCCCCAGCATTTT.

V and J are TRBV24-1 and TRBJ2-2; perhaps D is TRBD1 or TRBD2 (5 bases each). V lost 3 bases to trimming and J lost 2 bases, with 15 bases between them. The CDR3 loop spans 17 amino acids. Germline CDR1 reads KGHDR; CDR2 reads SFDVKD. CDR3 coding DNA: TGTGCCACCAGTGATCCACCCGGGACGGGTAACACCGGGGAGCTGTTTTTT. It codes for CATSDPPGTGNTGELFF.